The T cell receptor beta chain described here comes from a study of blood T cell repertoires in COVID-19. As for the study in general: Sources were T cells, B-cell-depleted T cells, or PBMCs; the material itself was cDNA or gDNA.

Donors of Cohort 3 who recovered were those that had two negative PCRs, clearance, or symptom resolution. CDR3 size: 14 residues. From germline, CDR1 is SQVTM and CDR2 ANQGSEA. Trimming took 8 bases from V and 3 from J, leaving 19 bases between them. Using immunoSEQ multiplex PCR, the repertoire was profiled, and TCRdb retains in-frame clones only, with some absent. The sample has 250,000 to 350,000 clones, about 90% seen once; the top ten hold under 5.5%. The V and J genes are TRBV29-1 and TRBJ1-1, with D possibly being TRBD1 (6 bases). Sequencing was carried out using PBMCs or T cells enriched from blood (not recorded which). The clonotype comes from a woman in her twenties or thirties who had recovered from COVID-19. The CDR3 is CSTERPGVDTEAFF. The CDR3 DNA is TGCAGCACAGAGCGTCCAGGGGTTGACACTGAAGCTTTCTTT.